This T cell receptor beta chain is from a study of blood T cell repertoires in COVID-19 (TCRdb year 2020). For the study in its entirety: Samples covering the acute and convalescent phases of COVID-19 were provided by collaborators in the United States, Italy and Spain. The material from the prospective study consisted of cDNA or gDNA derived from T cells, B-cell-depleted T cells, or PBMCs. The dataset comprised deeply sampled blood TCRbeta repertoires from subjects exposed to, actively infected with, or recovered from COVID-19. The repertoires were made available in a free public database intended to serve as a resource for research on the immune response to SARS-CoV-2. Samples were obtained from the ongoing ImmuneRACE study (first 160 participants) and from approximately 1,200 subjects provided by 6 global collaborators. Nearly every sample came with metadata listing a de-identified subject ID, COVID-19 status, age in years and sex. Where HLA class I and class II types were available, the types were taken from metadata supplied by the sample provider, not from assay-based typing.

One collaborating source in Seattle enrolled patients during active infection and followed them longitudinally through the course of disease. Whole blood was collected in K2EDTA tubes by collaborating institutions according to the institutions' own protocols. For TCRbeta analysis, collaborators shipped samples in one of three forms: frozen whole blood, isolated PBMCs, or DNA extracted from either of those sample types. The CDR3 numbers 12 residues from cysteine through phenylalanine. Only CDR3 DNA remains: 36 bases, in frame from the first base. The V and J ends are trimmed by 5 bases and 3 bases, leaving 7 bases between them. Regarding this clone: Its antigen is unknown. No clone much larger than this one lies a single base away; base qualities are absent.

The immunoSEQ Assay, a bias-controlled multiplex PCR, was used to amplify TCRbeta CDR3 regions from genomic DNA. The authors' pipeline ran thus. The number of nucleated cells in each sample was estimated by amplification of reference gene primers within the assay. To quantify the absolute abundance of each unique TCRbeta CDR3 rearrangement, sequence reads were collapsed and filtered. For each sample, productive Simpson clonality was calculated as the square root of Simpson's diversity index over productive rearrangements. What TCRdb holds here is the immuneACCESS table cut down to in-frame rearrangements. Part of the clones is not present; checked against another copy, under half of the missing clones reflect an unresolved V gene, and the others are unexplained. V and J calls and clone size are as listed in that table; D and trimming were resolved from the DNA. The sample has about 350,000 clones on record, around 90% of them singletons. The ten most abundant clones make up 9.9% of the sample.

Broad study findings and their caveats: The quantity of clinical and demographic metadata differed by source and by participant and was supplied without curation.

The sequence was collected from a man aged 25 to 40 with COVID-19, enrolled during active disease. The sample consisted of peripheral blood. Rearrangement joined TRBV12-3 or TRBV12-4 to TRBJ1-2; there is no confident call for the D gene. The CDR3 in this case is CASSTTYYGYTF. The nucleotides read TGTGCCAGCAGTACTACCTACTATGGCTACACCTTC.